These 18 T cell receptor beta chains share one sample of origin, sequenced in a study of T-cell memory formation after mild COVID-19. TCRdb fed the 5' RACE reads into MiXCR, producing one record per CDR3 protein. The sample has roughly 200,000 distinct CDR3 sequences, approximately 16% seen once. The sample consisted of PBMCs or a T cell subset sorted from them (not recorded which). The receptor set was obtained from an adult woman who had mild COVID-19 (a few samples of this study predate the infection). Cell type and time point are not known.

V usage is TRBV5-1 and J usage is TRBJ2-3; a possible D gene is TRBD2 (5 bases). CDR3 length equals 17 residues. Trimming removed 0 bases from V and 6 bases from J, with 20 bases in between. Germline V gene sequence: CDR1 SGHRS, CDR2 YFSETQ. The CDR3 region has the DNA TGCGCCAGCAGCTTGGCGCGGGCGTCTGCCGGGTCCGATACGCAGTATTTT. Residues: CASSLARASAGSDTQYF. Full variable domain (rest looked up from reference TRBV5-1 and TRBJ2-3): KAGVTQTPRYLIKTRGQQVTLSCSPISGHRSVSWYQQTPGQGLQFLFEYFSETQRNKGNFPGRFSGRQFSNSRSEMNVSTLELGDSALYLCASSLARASAGSDTQYFGPGTRLTVL.

The table lists this clonotype with a few counts. The chain carries TRBV10-3 and TRBJ2-3, with D perhaps TRBD1 (6 bases). The CDR3 consists of 13 residues. V shed 5 bases and J shed 4 bases, with 10 bases lying between them. The germline CDR1 and CDR2 sequences are ENHRY and SYGVKD. For the CDR3, the DNA is TGTGCCATCAGTTATACAGGGTCAGATACGCAGTATTTT. Translated: CAISYTGSDTQYF.

This clonotype was found a few times. The genes are TRBV6-2 or TRBV6-3 and TRBJ1-5, with no clear D. The length of the CDR3 is 15 residues. V lost 6 bases and J 0 bases, leaving 12 bases between the germline ends. CDR1 and CDR2 from the germline V gene are MNHEY and SVGEGT. The CDR3 loop is CASSPVEYSNQPQHF. As DNA, the CDR3 is TGTGCCAGCAGCCCCGTGGAGTATAGCAATCAGCCCCAGCATTTT.

This clonotype appeared a few times. This chain joins TRBV9 and TRBJ2-7, with D perhaps matching TRBD1 (7 bases). Trimming removed 4 bases at V and 3 bases at J, with 14 bases between. The CDR3 extends over 14 amino acids. Germline lookup yields CDR1 SGDLS and CDR2 YYNGEE. The CDR3, as DNA: TGTGCCAGCAGCCCCAGACAGGGAGGCTACGAGCAGTACTTC. Its protein is CASSPRQGGYEQYF.

This clonotype appeared a few times. The V gene is TRBV12-3 or TRBV12-4, the J gene TRBJ2-2; tentative D call: TRBD2 (6 bases). The V gene lost 6 bases and the J gene lost 6 bases, with 14 bases spanning the gap. This CDR3 has 14 residues. CDR3 sequence: CASRRPGLSGELFF. The DNA for the CDR3 is TGTGCCAGCAGACGACCGGGACTCTCCGGGGAGCTGTTTTTT.

The chain carries TRBV24-1 and TRBJ2-2; D is unclear. Per germline, CDR1 KGHDR and CDR2 SFDVKD. V lost 7 bases and J 5 bases, leaving 10 bases between the germline ends. The CDR3 runs 13 residues. The CDR3 region has the DNA TGTGCCACCAGCCCCCGTCGAACCGGGGAGCTGTTTTTT. This gives the protein CATSPRRTGELFF.

This clonotype was detected a few times. This chain links TRBV5-1 with TRBJ2-1, with 12 bases fitting TRBD1. The CDR3 runs to 16 residues. CDR1 is SGHRS, CDR2 YFSETQ, per germline. V shed 3 bases and J 10 bases; nucleotides not matched to a gene: 11. The DNA for the CDR3 is TGCGCCAGCAGCTGGTCTATGGGACAGGGGGCCGGGGAGCAGTTCTTC. It is translated as CASSWSMGQGAGEQFF.

This clonotype was observed at least ten times. This sequence joins TRBV5-6 and TRBJ2-1, with 11 bases fitting TRBD2. V dropped 3 bases and J dropped 4; count of bases not matched to a gene: 6. Germline lookup yields CDR1 SGHDT and CDR2 YYEEEE. This CDR3 spans 16 amino acids. The CDR3 here is CASSSKRLAGYNEQFF. The CDR3 bases are TGTGCCAGCAGCTCGAAGAGACTAGCGGGGTACAATGAGCAGTTCTTC.

The chain combines TRBV29-1 with TRBJ2-7; either TRBD1 or TRBD2 may supply D (5 bases each). Trimming pared 6 bases from V and 0 bases from J, leaving 15 bases between. Germline V gene data show CDR1 as SQVTM and CDR2 as ANQGSEA. There are 14 residues in the CDR3. As DNA, the CDR3 is TGCAGCGTGGCAGGGACCTCGAACTCCTACGAGCAGTACTTC. This sequence encodes CSVAGTSNSYEQYF.

A note on this clonotype: A read error may explain this, as a much larger clone is one base away. The J gene is TRBJ2-1, the V gene TRBV20-1, with 13 bases identical to TRBD2. This CDR3 is built from 14 residues. CDR1 and CDR2 from the germline V gene are DFQATT and SNEGSKA (reference sequence). In DNA form, the CDR3 reads TGCAGGGGGATGGGGACTAGCGGGATACCATTAGGAGTCTTC. It translates to CRGMGTSGIPLGVF.

This clonotype was detected a few times. The genes are TRBV7-9 and TRBJ2-3; D is ambiguous. V lost 5 bases and J lost 1, with 16 bases in between. The CDR3 has 16 amino acids. Per germline, CDR1 SEHNR and CDR2 FQNEAQ (reference sequence). Here the CDR3 DNA reads TGTGCCAGCAGCCCAAGAAAGAGCCTCCGCACAGATACGCAGTATTTT. This sequence encodes CASSPRKSLRTDTQYF.

This clonotype was recorded a few times. The gene calls are TRBV5-1 and TRBJ2-7; maybe TRBD2 (6 bases). Germline V gives CDR1 SGHRS, CDR2 YFSETQ. The CDR3 length is 14 residues. The V gene lost 0 bases and the J gene lost 4 bases, with 11 bases spanning the gap. For the CDR3, the DNA is TGCGCCAGCAGCTTGGTGGAGGGAGGATACGAGCAGTACTTC. Protein sequence: CASSLVEGGYEQYF.

This clonotype was seen at least ten times. CDR3 DNA sequence: TGCAGCGTAGCAAGGACGGGAGATACGCAGTATTTT. It translates to CSVARTGDTQYF. This chain connects TRBV29-1 to TRBJ2-3; D gene ambiguous. V was shortened by 6 bases and J by 5 bases, with 12 bases between the two germline ends. The CDR3 totals 12 residues. Per germline, CDR1 SQVTM and CDR2 ANQGSEA.

This chain connects TRBV5-1 to TRBJ2-3, with TRBD2 identical over 9 bases. The V gene end was trimmed by 4 bases and the J gene end by 0 bases; junction bases not matched to a gene: 6. This CDR3 contains 16 residues. Germline assignment: CDR1 SGHRS and CDR2 YFSETQ. DNA for the CDR3: TGCGCCAGCAGCCCCGACCTAGCGGGAAGCACAGATACGCAGTATTTT. The encoded protein is CASSPDLAGSTDTQYF.

This chain links TRBV10-3 with TRBJ2-7; D uncertain. V was pared by 3 bases and J by 0 bases, with 3 bases between. The CDR3 is 12 residues long. CDR1 and CDR2 (germline): ENHRY, SYGVKD. The CDR3 DNA is TGTGCCATCAGTGACGCCTCCTACGAGCAGTACTTC. This codes for CAISDASYEQYF.

This clonotype was seen a few times. One end of the junction fails to match germline, which may point to a read error. This chain joins TRBV7-7 and TRBJ2-5, with TRBD2 matching over 11 bases. The CDR3 has 17 amino acids. Per germline, CDR1 SSHAT and CDR2 FNYEAQ (reference sequence). This CDR3 reads CASSPRLAGGYQETQYF. DNA of the CDR3: TGTGCTAGCAGCCCAAGATTAGCGGGAGGGTATCAAGAGACCCAGTACTTC.

This rearrangement joins TRBV7-2 to TRBJ2-7, with 14 bases fitting TRBD2. Germline assignment: CDR1 SGHTA and CDR2 FQGNSA. This CDR3 has 15 residues. J lost 13 bases, V lost 4 bases, and 12 bases had no gene match. The CDR3 loop is CASSSLTSGRGPGYF. The CDR3 nucleotides read TGTGCCAGCAGCTCCTTGACTAGCGGGAGGGGACCCGGATACTTC.

This chain uses TRBV19 with TRBJ2-7; 8 positions agree with TRBD1. J lost 6 bases, V lost 6 bases, and 13 bases had no gene match. CDR1 and CDR2 from the germline V gene are LNHDA and SQIVND (reference sequence). The CDR3 is made up of 15 amino acids. Written as DNA, the CDR3 is TGTGCCAGTAGACCAGTACAGGGGGGCCTTGGCGAGCAGTACTTC. Encoded protein: CASRPVQGGLGEQYF.